The rows below give T cell receptor beta chains drawn from one sample of a study of T cell changes during pregnancy in multiple sclerosis. The method was immunoSEQ multiplex PCR; TCRdb's version includes in-frame clones alone and lacks a portion of them. The top ten hold around 1.8% of the sample, which has about 86,000 clones, around 93% seen once. The sequences come from peripheral blood, collected in the first trimester of pregnancy. All receptors derive from a female donor in good health, enrolled as a control in a pregnancy study. CDR3s include the opening cysteine and the closing phenylalanine or tryptophan. D genes are given only for firm matches. Expanded clones get a size class; other rows say once, few or many, or leave the size out.

v_call	cdr3_length	j_call	clone_size	d_call	cdr3_aa	cdr3_nt
TRBV4-2	15	TRBJ2-3	-	TRBD1	CASSHGTGSLDTQYF	TGTGCCAGCAGCCATGGGACAGGGTCATTGGATACGCAGTATTTT
TRBV6-6	13	TRBJ2-1	-	-	CASSYSSANEQFF	TGTGCCAGCAGTTACTCGAGCGCTAATGAGCAGTTCTTC
TRBV21-1	13	TRBJ2-1	-	-	CASWDRGRSRQFF	TGTGCCAGCTGGGACAGGGGGAGGTCAAGGCAGTTCTTC
TRBV19	14	TRBJ2-1	-	-	CASSMGLGLDEQFF	TGTGCCAGTAGTATGGGGCTAGGCCTCGATGAGCAGTTCTTC
TRBV5-4	15	TRBJ2-7	-	-	CASSLEAGRTYEQYF	TGTGCCAGCAGCCTGGAGGCGGGGAGAACCTACGAGCAGTACTTC
TRBV2	15	TRBJ2-7	-	TRBD1	CASSEGGTGRYEQYF	TGTGCCAGCAGTGAAGGCGGGACAGGGAGATACGAGCAGTACTTC
TRBV7-2	17	TRBJ2-1	-	TRBD2	CASSKTSGGALLNEQFF	TGTGCCAGCAGCAAAACTAGCGGGGGGGCTCTCCTCAATGAGCAGTTCTTC
TRBV5-1	14	TRBJ2-7	-	-	CASSPWGVSYEQYF	TGCGCCAGCAGCCCATGGGGGGTTTCCTACGAGCAGTACTTC
TRBV30	15	TRBJ1-1	-	TRBD1	CAWNGQGDPFREAFF	TGTGCCTGGAACGGACAGGGGGACCCTTTTCGGGAAGCTTTCTTT
TRBV6-5	14	TRBJ1-1	-	-	CASSLDGVNTEAFF	TGTGCCAGCAGCTTGGACGGGGTGAACACTGAAGCTTTCTTT
TRBV7-2	15	TRBJ1-2	-	TRBD1	CASSPPGQGAYGYTF	TGTGCCAGCAGCCCCCCGGGACAGGGGGCCTATGGCTACACCTTC
TRBV5-1	14	TRBJ1-5	-	-	CASSLEGGRQPQHF	TGCGCCAGCAGCTTGGAGGGGGGGCGACAGCCCCAGCATTTT
TRBV7-9	16	TRBJ1-4	-	-	CASSLAAGGSNEKLFF	TGTGCCAGCAGCTTAGCAGCGGGGGGGTCTAATGAAAAACTGTTTTTT
TRBV4-1	16	TRBJ2-3	once	-	CASSVKKGQTADTQYF	TGCGCCAGCAGCGTCAAGAAAGGACAGACAGCAGATACGCAGTATTTT
TRBV7-2	15	TRBJ2-1	-	-	CASSTTGPPYNEQFF	TGTGCCAGCAGCACTACAGGGCCCCCCTACAATGAGCAGTTCTTC
TRBV28	13	TRBJ1-2	-	-	CASSPGAGYGYTF	TGTGCCAGCAGTCCAGGGGCGGGCTATGGCTACACCTTC
TRBV6-1	11	TRBJ1-2	-	-	CASSERGWYTF	TGTGCCAGCAGTGAAAGGGGGTGGTACACCTTC
TRBV4-3	15	TRBJ2-1	once	TRBD2	CASSQGAGAYNEQFF	TGCGCCAGCAGCCAAGGGGCGGGGGCCTACAATGAGCAGTTCTTC
TRBV18	17	TRBJ1-2	-	TRBD1	CASSPPNHDRANYGYTF	TGTGCCAGCTCACCTCCCAACCACGACAGGGCTAACTATGGCTACACCTTC
TRBV14	14	TRBJ1-1	-	-	CASSQVQASTEAFF	TGTGCCAGCAGCCAAGTTCAGGCCTCCACTGAAGCTTTCTTT
TRBV2	13	TRBJ2-1	-	TRBD2	CASTGGGAVEQFF	TGTGCCAGCACGGGCGGGGGGGCGGTTGAGCAGTTCTTC
TRBV4-1	16	TRBJ1-6	once	-	CASSQEIRGPNSPLHF	TGCGCCAGCAGCCAAGAAATCAGGGGCCCTAATTCACCCCTCCACTTT
TRBV6-4	16	TRBJ2-2	-	-	CASSTLAEGNTGELFF	TGTGCCAGCAGTACACTAGCTGAGGGCAACACCGGGGAGCTGTTTTTT
TRBV30	13	TRBJ1-1	-	-	CAVSRGMNTEAFF	TGTGCTGTCTCCCGGGGGATGAACACTGAAGCTTTCTTT
TRBV7-3	16	TRBJ2-2	-	-	CASSPRGGLKDGELFF	TGTGCCAGCAGCCCAAGGGGGGGCCTCAAGGACGGGGAGCTGTTTTTT
TRBV15	17	TRBJ2-3	once	TRBD2	CATSSPLGTSGTDTQYF	TGTGCCACCAGCAGTCCCCTCGGGACTAGCGGCACAGATACGCAGTATTTT
TRBV7-8	17	TRBJ2-7	once	TRBD2	CASSSGTSGGAGYEQYF	TGTGCCAGCAGCTCCGGGACTAGCGGGGGGGCTGGATACGAGCAGTACTTC
TRBV6-5	12	TRBJ1-2	-	TRBD1	CASRTGEYGYTF	TGTGCCAGCAGGACAGGGGAGTATGGCTACACCTTC
TRBV27	14	TRBJ2-7	-	-	CASRPGTGYYEQYF	TGTGCCAGCAGACCCGGGACTGGGTACTACGAGCAGTACTTC
TRBV4-3	16	TRBJ2-7	-	TRBD2	CASSQEPGLAGDEQYF	TGCGCCAGCAGCCAAGAACCGGGACTAGCGGGAGACGAGCAGTACTTC
TRBV6-6	13	TRBJ2-3	-	-	CASQYAGTDTQYF	TGTGCCAGCCAGTACGCCGGCACAGATACGCAGTATTTT
TRBV7-3	15	TRBJ1-2	-	-	CASSPEVAARYGYTF	TGTGCCAGCAGCCCCGAAGTAGCGGCTCGCTATGGCTACACCTTC
TRBV19	16	TRBJ1-2	few	TRBD1	CASSTSTFGTVYGYTF	TGTGCCAGTAGTACAAGCACTTTCGGGACAGTCTATGGCTACACCTTC
TRBV19	15	TRBJ2-3	-	TRBD1	CASSIRDSSTDTQYF	TGTGCCAGTAGTATCCGGGACAGTAGCACAGATACGCAGTATTTT
TRBV6-5	15	TRBJ2-6	-	-	CASSTGSPGANVLTF	TGTGCCAGCAGTACAGGGTCCCCTGGGGCCAACGTCCTGACTTTC
TRBV19	11	TRBJ2-1	-	-	CATSLGGEQFF	TGTGCCACCTCATTGGGGGGAGAGCAGTTCTTC
TRBV6-5	14	TRBJ2-7	-	TRBD1	CASSGQGGTYEQYF	TGTGCCAGCAGCGGACAGGGGGGTACCTACGAGCAGTACTTC
TRBV19	12	TRBJ1-5	-	-	CASSPLNQPQHF	TGTGCCAGTAGTCCCTTAAATCAGCCCCAGCATTTT
TRBV27	17	TRBJ1-2	-	-	CASSLAGIPDLLGGYTF	TGTGCCAGCAGTTTGGCCGGGATCCCCGACTTATTAGGTGGCTACACCTTC
TRBV6-5	14	TRBJ1-1	-	TRBD1	CASSYSRDSLEAFF	TGTGCCAGCAGTTACTCTAGGGACAGCCTCGAAGCTTTCTTT
TRBV6-5	15	TRBJ1-6	once	-	CASSWETGSPGSLHF	TGTGCCAGCAGTTGGGAAACAGGGAGCCCTGGGTCCCTCCACTTT
TRBV5-6	15	TRBJ2-7	-	TRBD1	CASSSRDRAIYEQYF	TGTGCCAGCAGCTCTCGGGACAGGGCTATTTACGAGCAGTACTTC
TRBV7-9	15	TRBJ1-4	-	-	CASSSSGGPGEKLFF	TGTGCCAGCAGCTCGAGCGGCGGGCCTGGTGAAAAACTGTTTTTT
TRBV5-1	15	TRBJ2-2	once	TRBD1	CASSGGTGGTGELFF	TGCGCCAGCAGCGGGGGGACAGGGGGAACCGGGGAGCTGTTTTTT
TRBV9	14	TRBJ1-1	-	-	CASSVGGKNTEAFF	TGTGCCAGCAGCGTAGGAGGGAAGAACACTGAAGCTTTCTTT
TRBV19	18	TRBJ1-6	once	TRBD1	CASSTYPGPRQGRSPLHF	TGTGCCAGTAGTACTTACCCCGGCCCTCGACAGGGACGGTCACCCCTCCACTTT
TRBV2	12	TRBJ2-1	-	-	CASTLASDEQFF	TGTGCCAGCACCCTCGCTAGCGACGAGCAGTTCTTC
TRBV5-1	16	TRBJ1-5	-	-	CASSLEGPSSNQPQHF	TGCGCCAGCAGCTTGGAGGGGCCAAGTAGCAATCAGCCCCAGCATTTT
TRBV7-2	14	TRBJ2-1	-	TRBD2	CASSQTSGRNEQFF	TGTGCCAGCAGCCAGACTAGCGGGCGGAATGAGCAGTTCTTC